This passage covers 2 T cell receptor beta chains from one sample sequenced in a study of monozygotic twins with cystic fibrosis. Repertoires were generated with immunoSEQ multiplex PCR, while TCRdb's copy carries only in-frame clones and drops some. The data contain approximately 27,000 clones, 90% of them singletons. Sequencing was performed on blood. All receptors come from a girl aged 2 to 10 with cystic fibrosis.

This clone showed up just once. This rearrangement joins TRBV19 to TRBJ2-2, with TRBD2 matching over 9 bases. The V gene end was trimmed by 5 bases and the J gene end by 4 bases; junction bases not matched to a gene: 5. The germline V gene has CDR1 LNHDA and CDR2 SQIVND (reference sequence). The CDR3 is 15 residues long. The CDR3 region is CASSWMTSGTGELFF. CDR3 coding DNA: TGTGCCAGTAGTTGGATGACTAGCGGCACCGGGGAGCTGTTTTTT.

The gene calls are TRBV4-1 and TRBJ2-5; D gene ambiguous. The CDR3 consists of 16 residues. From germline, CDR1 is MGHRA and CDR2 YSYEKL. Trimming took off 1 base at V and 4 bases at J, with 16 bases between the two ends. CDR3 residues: CASSQGVLGLRETQYF. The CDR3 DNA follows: TGCGCCAGCAGCCAAGGGGTCTTAGGGTTAAGAGAGACCCAGTACTTC.